This T cell receptor (beta chain) emerged from a study of beta chain features in type 1 diabetes. Study findings and constraints: TCRB CDR3s from Type 1 diabetes patients were moderately but significantly shorter in all four CD4+ subsets. Type 1 diabetes patients had fewer VDJ junction insertions and more deletions. Whether HLA type influences TCRB rearrangement remained unresolved here.

Expressed TCRB transcripts got sequenced, as all isolated RNA was reverse transcribed. Roughly 3.6 million reads per sample on average were obtained from naive, central memory and regulatory T cell samples. Generated by immunoSEQ multiplex PCR, the TCRdb table keeps only in-frame clones and is missing some. The table has around 250,000 clones, 24% seen once; the top ten hold 0.012%. One heparinised blood draw averaging approximately 120 mL was given by each donor. This clone was seen a handful of times. The antigen is undetermined. Germline CDR1 SGHDT, CDR2 YYEEEE. The CDR3 is 15 residues long. J lost 4 bases, V lost 1 base, and 3 bases had no gene match.

The source material was naive CD4+ T cells from blood. The rearrangement links TRBV5-6 to TRBJ1-5, with 9 bases fitting TRBD1. This receptor was identified in a woman between 25 and 40 years old with type 1 diabetes. The CDR3 DNA reads as TGTGCCAGCAGCTTGTTCGGGACAGGGAATCAGCCCCAGCATTTT. It is translated as CASSLFGTGNQPQHF.